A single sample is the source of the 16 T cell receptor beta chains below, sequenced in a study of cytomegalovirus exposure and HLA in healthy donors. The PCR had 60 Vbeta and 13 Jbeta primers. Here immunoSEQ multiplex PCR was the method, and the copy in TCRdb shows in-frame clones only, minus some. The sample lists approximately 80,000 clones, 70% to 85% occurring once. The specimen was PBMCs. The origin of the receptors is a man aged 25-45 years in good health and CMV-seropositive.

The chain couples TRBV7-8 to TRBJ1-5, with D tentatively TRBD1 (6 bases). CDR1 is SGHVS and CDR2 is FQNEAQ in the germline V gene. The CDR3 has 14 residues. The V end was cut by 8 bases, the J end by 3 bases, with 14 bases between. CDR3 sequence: CASGIGGSNQPQHF. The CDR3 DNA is TGTGCCAGCGGAATAGGGGGTTCCAATCAGCCCCAGCATTTT.

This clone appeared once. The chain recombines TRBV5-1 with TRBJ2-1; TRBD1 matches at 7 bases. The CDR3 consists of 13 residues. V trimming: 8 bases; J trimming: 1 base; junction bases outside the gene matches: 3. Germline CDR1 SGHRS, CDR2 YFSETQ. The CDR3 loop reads CASRQGSYNEQFF. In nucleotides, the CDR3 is TGCGCCAGTCGACAGGGTTCCTACAATGAGCAGTTCTTC.

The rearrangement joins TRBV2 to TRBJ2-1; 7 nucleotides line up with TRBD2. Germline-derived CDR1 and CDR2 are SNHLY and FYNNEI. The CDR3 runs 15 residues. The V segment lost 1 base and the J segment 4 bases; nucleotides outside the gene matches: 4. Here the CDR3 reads CASSEGLADYNEQFF. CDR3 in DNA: TGTGCCAGCAGTGAAGGGCTAGCGGATTACAATGAGCAGTTCTTC. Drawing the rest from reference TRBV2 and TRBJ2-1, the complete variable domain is EPEVTQTPSHQVTQMGQEVILRCVPISNHLYFYWYRQILGQKVEFLVSFYNNEISEKSEIFDDQFSVERPDGSNFTLKIRSTKLEDSAMYFCASSEGLADYNEQFFGPGTRLTVL.

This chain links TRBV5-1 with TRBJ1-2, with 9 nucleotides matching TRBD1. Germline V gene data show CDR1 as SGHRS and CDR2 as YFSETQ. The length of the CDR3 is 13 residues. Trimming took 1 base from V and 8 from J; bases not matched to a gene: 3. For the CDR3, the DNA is TGCGCCAGCAGCTTGACAGGGGGCGGCGGCTACACCTTC. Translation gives CASSLTGGGGYTF.

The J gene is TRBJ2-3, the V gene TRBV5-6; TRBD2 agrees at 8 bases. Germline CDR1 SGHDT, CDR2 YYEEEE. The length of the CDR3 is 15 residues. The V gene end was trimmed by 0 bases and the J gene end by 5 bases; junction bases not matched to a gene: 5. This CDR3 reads CASSLAGGPGDTQYF. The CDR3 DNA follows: TGTGCCAGCAGCTTGGCGGGGGGGCCTGGAGATACGCAGTATTTT.

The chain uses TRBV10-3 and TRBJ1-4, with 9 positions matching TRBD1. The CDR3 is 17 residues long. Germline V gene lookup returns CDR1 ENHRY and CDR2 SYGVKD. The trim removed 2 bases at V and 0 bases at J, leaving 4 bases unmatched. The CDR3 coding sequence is TGTGCCATCAGTGAGCCGGGACAGGGTGCAACTAATGAAAAACTGTTTTTT. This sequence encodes CAISEPGQGATNEKLFF.

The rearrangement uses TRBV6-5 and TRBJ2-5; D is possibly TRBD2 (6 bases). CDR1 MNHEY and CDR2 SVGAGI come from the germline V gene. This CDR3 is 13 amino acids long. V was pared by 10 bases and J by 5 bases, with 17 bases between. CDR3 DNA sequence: TGTGCCACCACGGGACTCACGGGGGAGACCCAGTACTTC. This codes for CATTGLTGETQYF.

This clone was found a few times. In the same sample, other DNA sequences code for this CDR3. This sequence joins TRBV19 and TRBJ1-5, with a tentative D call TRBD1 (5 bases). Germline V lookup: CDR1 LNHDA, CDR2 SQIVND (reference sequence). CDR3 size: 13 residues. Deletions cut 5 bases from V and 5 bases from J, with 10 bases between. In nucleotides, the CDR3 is TGTGCCAGTAGTGGAACAGGAGATCAGCCCCAGCATTTT. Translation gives CASSGTGDQPQHF.

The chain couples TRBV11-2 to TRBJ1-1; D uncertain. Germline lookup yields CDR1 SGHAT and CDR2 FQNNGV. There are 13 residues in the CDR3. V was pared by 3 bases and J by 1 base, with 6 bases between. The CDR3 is CASSFGGNTEAFF. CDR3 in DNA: TGTGCCAGCAGCTTCGGAGGGAACACTGAAGCTTTCTTT.

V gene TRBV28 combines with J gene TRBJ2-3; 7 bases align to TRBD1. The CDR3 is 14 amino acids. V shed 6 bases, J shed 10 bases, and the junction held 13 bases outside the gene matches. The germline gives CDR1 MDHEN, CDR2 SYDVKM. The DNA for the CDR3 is TGTGCCAGCAGCCACGACAGGGAAGTTACGCCGCAGTATTTT. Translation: CASSHDREVTPQYF.

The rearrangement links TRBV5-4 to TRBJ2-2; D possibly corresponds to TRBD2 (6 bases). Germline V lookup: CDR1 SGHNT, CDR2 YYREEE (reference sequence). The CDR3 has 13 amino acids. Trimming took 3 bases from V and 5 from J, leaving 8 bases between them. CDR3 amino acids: CASSWDLTGELFF. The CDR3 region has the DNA TGTGCCAGCAGCTGGGACTTAACCGGGGAGCTGTTTTTT.

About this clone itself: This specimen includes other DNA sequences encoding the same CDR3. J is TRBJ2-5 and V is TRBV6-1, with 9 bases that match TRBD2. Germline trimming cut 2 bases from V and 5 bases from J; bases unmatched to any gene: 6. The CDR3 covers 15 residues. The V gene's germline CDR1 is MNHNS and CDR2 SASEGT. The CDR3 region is CASSELAGGQETQYF. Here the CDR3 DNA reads TGTGCCAGCAGTGAACTCGCGGGGGGGCAGGAGACCCAGTACTTC.

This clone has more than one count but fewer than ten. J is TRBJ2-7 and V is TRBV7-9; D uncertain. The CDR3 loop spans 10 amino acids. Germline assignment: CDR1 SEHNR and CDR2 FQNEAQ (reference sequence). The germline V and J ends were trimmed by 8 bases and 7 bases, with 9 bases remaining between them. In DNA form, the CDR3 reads TGTGCCAGCGATACCGAGGAGCAGTACTTC. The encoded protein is CASDTEEQYF.

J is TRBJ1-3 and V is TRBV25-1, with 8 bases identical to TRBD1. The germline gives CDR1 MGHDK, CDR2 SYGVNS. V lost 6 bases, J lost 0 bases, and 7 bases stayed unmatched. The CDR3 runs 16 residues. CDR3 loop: CASRSGTGGSGNTIYF. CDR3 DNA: TGTGCCAGCAGAAGTGGAACAGGGGGCTCTGGAAACACCATATATTTT.

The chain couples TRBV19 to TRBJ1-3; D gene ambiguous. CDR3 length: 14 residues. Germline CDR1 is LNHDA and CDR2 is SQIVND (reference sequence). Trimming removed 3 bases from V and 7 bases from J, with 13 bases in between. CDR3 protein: CASSMRRELNTIYF. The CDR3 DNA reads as TGTGCCAGTAGTATGCGGAGGGAGCTTAACACCATATATTTT.

The DNA of the CDR3 is TGTGCCAGCAGTGCAGTAGGGGCTCAGCCCCAGCATTTT. This translates into CASSAVGAQPQHF. The chain has TRBV6-1 and TRBJ1-5; D is possibly TRBD1 (5 bases). V lost 4 bases and J lost 6, with 10 bases in between. CDR3 size: 13 residues. Germline V gene data show CDR1 as MNHNS and CDR2 as SASEGT.